Here is one TCR beta chain with its context. The antigen remains undetermined. This entry belongs to a study of post-analysis software for immune sequencing data. Overall study results and limits: Patients used four to six TRBV segments, including TRBV5-6, TRBV5-1 and TRBV20-1, more often than controls. Controls showed significantly higher normalized Chao1 diversity than did multiple sclerosis patients.

The V end lost 8 bases, the J end lost 2 bases, and 16 bases lay between the germline ends. The CDR3 loop spans 15 amino acids. Germline CDR1 reads MDHEN; CDR2 reads SYDVKM. Unique molecular identifiers had been added to the TCR beta cDNA libraries. Input of about 1 to 11 million T cells yielded roughly 0.5 million cDNA molecules. TCRdb ran MiXCR on the PCR reads and lists one entry per CDR3 protein. The sample holds 700,000 to 900,000 distinct CDR3 sequences; under 60% are singletons and the top ten take 4% to 5%. This sequence joins TRBV28 and TRBJ2-1, with D possibly being TRBD2 (6 bases). This TCR came from a girl aged 5-17 years with multiple sclerosis. Input material: blood. The CDR3 loop is CASFEGTPTYNEQFF. DNA for the CDR3: TGTGCCAGCTTTGAGGGGACTCCCACCTACAATGAGCAGTTCTTC. Full variable domain (missing parts from reference TRBV28 and TRBJ2-1): DVKVTQSSRYLVKRTGEKVFLECVQDMDHENMFWYRQDPGLGLRLIYFSYDVKMKEKGDIPEGYSVSREKKERFSLILESASTNQTSMYLCASFEGTPTYNEQFFGPGTRLTVL.